This entry lists 30 T cell receptor beta chains sequenced from one sample in a study of OX40 agonist ivuxolimab in advanced cancers. Libraries were prepared by immunoSEQ multiplex PCR; TCRdb keeps only in-frame clonotypes and omits some of them. Of some 70,000 clones listed, more than 85% are singletons. This sample comprised CD4+ or CD8+ T cells sorted from blood, obtained in a trial of the OX40 agonist ivuxolimab. The receptors were gathered from an adult with an advanced solid tumor such as melanoma, head and neck, liver or kidney cancer.

The V and J genes are TRBV10-3 and TRBJ1-5; D might be TRBD1 (5 bases). The CDR3 runs to 14 residues. Trimming shortened V by 5 bases and J by 6 bases, and 14 bases separated the two germline ends. From germline, CDR1 is ENHRY and CDR2 SYGVKD. The DNA for the CDR3 is TGTGCCATCAGTAGGGACGCCGCCGCTCAGCCCCAGCATTTT. Encoded protein: CAISRDAAAQPQHF.

The V and J genes are TRBV27 and TRBJ2-4; D is perhaps TRBD1 or TRBD2 (6 bases each). Germline CDR1 reads MNHEY; CDR2 reads SMNVEV (reference sequence). The V end was cut by 5 bases, the J end by 2 bases, with 16 bases between. This CDR3 is built from 16 residues. The DNA of the CDR3 is TGTGCCAGCAGTCCCCGGGGGCAAGTAACCAAAAACATTCAGTACTTC. Translation gives CASSPRGQVTKNIQYF.

This chain joins TRBV7-9 and TRBJ2-7; D ambiguous. Germline assignment: CDR1 SEHNR and CDR2 FQNEAQ (reference sequence). The CDR3 totals 13 residues. V lost 2 bases to trimming and J lost 3 bases, with 8 bases between them. CDR3 protein: CASSLWVGYEQYF. As DNA, the CDR3 is TGTGCCAGCAGCTTATGGGTTGGCTACGAGCAGTACTTC.

CDR3 sequence: CASSEQGPRELFF. The DNA of the CDR3 is TGTGCCAGCAGCGAACAGGGACCGCGGGAGCTGTTTTTT. The V call is TRBV27, the J call TRBJ2-2; maybe TRBD1 (6 bases). Germline V gene lookup returns CDR1 MNHEY and CDR2 SMNVEV (reference sequence). The V end was cut by 6 bases, the J end by 9 bases, with 14 bases between. The CDR3 loop spans 13 amino acids.

This chain uses TRBV19 with TRBJ1-4; tentatively, D is TRBD1 (5 bases). Germline V gene lookup returns CDR1 LNHDA and CDR2 SQIVND (reference sequence). CDR3 length: 16 amino acids. V was trimmed by 7 bases and J by 1 base, leaving 16 bases between them. CDR3 amino acids: CASKPIGGGTNEKLFF. In DNA form, the CDR3 reads TGTGCCAGTAAACCGATCGGGGGGGGAACTAATGAAAAACTGTTTTTT. The full variable domain, its missing parts supplied by reference TRBV19 and TRBJ1-4, is DGGITQSPKYLFRKEGQNVTLSCEQNLNHDAMYWYRQDPGQGLRLIYYSQIVNDFQKGDIAEGYSVSREKKESFPLTVTSAQKNPTAFYLCASKPIGGGTNEKLFFGSGTQLSVL.

This clone was detected only once. This chain uses TRBV5-4 with TRBJ1-4; maybe TRBD1 (5 bases). The CDR3 contains 16 residues. Germline lookup yields CDR1 SGHNT and CDR2 YYREEE (reference sequence). Trimming stripped 7 bases from V and 8 bases from J, with 24 bases between. The CDR3: CASFPGTPDPREKLFF. The CDR3 DNA reads as TGTGCCAGCTTCCCCGGGACGCCCGACCCGAGGGAAAAACTGTTTTTT.

The J gene is TRBJ1-2, the V gene TRBV2; no clear D. CDR3 size: 12 residues. Trimming removed 6 bases at V and 13 bases at J, with 18 bases between. Germline V CDR1 and CDR2: SNHLY, FYNNEI. The CDR3 region is CASRAWQPARTF. As DNA, the CDR3 is TGTGCCAGCAGGGCCTGGCAGCCGGCGCGCACCTTC.

The chain combines TRBV5-6 with TRBJ1-5; D is perhaps TRBD1 (5 bases). The CDR3 spans 15 residues. Germline assignment: CDR1 SGHDT and CDR2 YYEEEE. Trimming shortened V by 0 bases and J by 5 bases, and 12 bases separated the two germline ends. CDR3 DNA sequence: TGTGCCAGCAGCTTGGGGGGCAGGGTGGATCAGCCCCAGCATTTT. Translation gives CASSLGGRVDQPQHF.

The J gene is TRBJ2-7, the V gene TRBV5-1; D call uncertain. The CDR3 extends over 11 amino acids. Trimming took 1 base from V and 5 from J, leaving 4 bases between them. Germline V lookup: CDR1 SGHRS, CDR2 YFSETQ. CDR3 bases: TGCGCCAGCAGCTTGTACGACGAGCAGTACTTC. It is translated as CASSLYDEQYF.

V gene TRBV7-2 combines with J gene TRBJ2-3; 9 bases line up with TRBD1. V was pared by 5 bases and J by 5 bases, with 11 bases of the junction left unmatched. The CDR3 is 16 amino acids. Germline lookup yields CDR1 SGHTA and CDR2 FQGNSA. The CDR3 DNA is TGTGCCAGCAGCCGCACCCGGGACAGGGTTGGAGATACGCAGTATTTT. Its translation: CASSRTRDRVGDTQYF.

This chain links TRBV10-2 with TRBJ2-2; D unclear. Trimming left V 6 bases short and J 5 bases short, with 22 bases between. There are 17 residues in the CDR3. Per germline, CDR1 WSHSY and CDR2 SAAADI. The CDR3 sequence is CASSVRWTGRKTGELFF. The CDR3 coding sequence is TGCGCCAGCAGCGTTAGGTGGACGGGTCGAAAGACCGGGGAGCTGTTTTTT.

The chain couples TRBV19 to TRBJ2-7; D may be TRBD2 (7 bases). Trimming cost V 6 bases and J 0 bases, with 15 bases left between them. The CDR3 spans 15 residues. Germline V gene data show CDR1 as LNHDA and CDR2 as SQIVND (reference sequence). The CDR3 loop reads CASSPGAGASYEQYF. The CDR3 region has the DNA TGTGCCAGTAGCCCAGGGGCGGGAGCCTCCTACGAGCAGTACTTC.

This clone was picked up a small number of times. This chain links TRBV5-1 with TRBJ2-2; 14 bases align to TRBD2. Trimming at V came to 3 bases and at J to 7 bases, leaving 5 bases not matched to a gene. The CDR3 loop spans 16 amino acids. Germline assignment: CDR1 SGHRS and CDR2 YFSETQ. CDR3 DNA: TGCGCCAGCAGCTGGGGACTAGCGGGAGCTGGCGGGGAGCTGTTTTTT. This translates into CASSWGLAGAGGELFF.

The chain joins TRBV4-1 to TRBJ2-7; D is perhaps TRBD2 (6 bases). Trimming took 0 bases from V and 2 from J, leaving 20 bases between them. Germline V lookup: CDR1 MGHRA, CDR2 YSYEKL. This CDR3 comprises 18 residues. In DNA, the CDR3 is TGCGCCAGCAGCCAAGAAGGCGAGCGAGGGACTTTTGCCTACGAGCAGTACTTC. It yields the protein CASSQEGERGTFAYEQYF.

The J gene is TRBJ2-1, the V gene TRBV7-8; 7 positions agree with TRBD2. This CDR3 comprises 16 residues. Germline V gene sequence: CDR1 SGHVS, CDR2 FQNEAQ. The V segment lost 0 bases and the J segment 4 bases; nucleotides outside the gene matches: 6. In DNA, the CDR3 is TGTGCCAGCAGCTTAGCGTTCGGGACTACGTACAATGAGCAGTTCTTC. Protein sequence: CASSLAFGTTYNEQFF.

The chain has TRBV5-6 and TRBJ1-2, with 7 bases matching TRBD1. The CDR3 is made up of 14 amino acids. Trimming cost V 4 bases and J 8 bases; bases outside gene matches: 11. The germline V gene has CDR1 SGHDT and CDR2 YYEEEE. This CDR3 reads CASSVRLDRQGYTF. DNA for the CDR3: TGTGCCAGCAGCGTCCGGTTGGACAGGCAGGGCTACACCTTC.

J is TRBJ1-5 and V is TRBV5-5, with 8 positions matching TRBD1. This CDR3 spans 15 amino acids. Germline V gene data show CDR1 as SGHKS and CDR2 as YYEKEE (reference sequence). V lost 2 bases, J lost 1 base, and 2 bases stayed unmatched. The CDR3 nucleotides read TGTGCCAGCAGCTTAAGACAGGGGAGCAATCAGCCCCAGCATTTT. Its translation: CASSLRQGSNQPQHF. The full variable domain, completed using reference TRBV5-5 and TRBJ1-5, is DAGVTQSPTHLIKTRGQQVTLRCSPISGHKSVSWYQQVLGQGPQFIFQYYEKEERGRGNFPDRFSARQFPNYSSELNVNALLLGDSALYLCASSLRQGSNQPQHFGDGTRLSIL.

The J gene is TRBJ2-5, the V gene TRBV5-4; TRBD1 aligns across 7 bases. Germline values: CDR1 SGHNT, CDR2 YYREEE (reference sequence). Trimming removed 2 bases from V and 2 bases from J; junction bases left unmatched: 3. This CDR3 region has 14 residues. In nucleotides, the CDR3 is TGTGCCAGCAGCTTTTGGGACAGACAAGAGACCCAGTACTTC. It specifies CASSFWDRQETQYF.

This chain uses TRBV6-1 with TRBJ2-7; TRBD1 is a possible D gene (6 bases). Trimming stripped 8 bases from V and 6 bases from J, with 20 bases between. Germline CDR1 MNHNS, CDR2 SASEGT. This CDR3 has 14 residues. Here the CDR3 DNA reads TGTGCCAGCGCAGTAGGCGGCATGGGGGCCGAGCAGTACTTC. Encoded protein: CASAVGGMGAEQYF.

The V gene is TRBV7-2, the J gene TRBJ2-5; D call uncertain. Trimming left V 4 bases short and J 2 bases short, with 5 bases between. Germline loops: CDR1 SGHTA, CDR2 FQGNSA. The CDR3 runs to 12 residues. CDR3 in amino acids: CASSSQQETQYF. The CDR3 DNA reads TGTGCCAGCAGCTCCCAACAAGAGACCCAGTACTTC.

This rearrangement joins TRBV6-5 to TRBJ2-3, with no clear D. This CDR3 comprises 15 residues. V was trimmed by 2 bases and J by 0 bases, leaving 9 bases between them. Germline CDR1 is MNHEY and CDR2 is SVGAGI. The CDR3 sequence is CASSYDNPSTDTQYF. Written as DNA, the CDR3 is TGTGCCAGCAGTTACGACAATCCTAGCACAGATACGCAGTATTTT.

V is TRBV19 and J is TRBJ2-3, with D perhaps matching TRBD1 or TRBD2 (5 bases each). The CDR3 runs 13 residues. In germline, CDR1 is LNHDA, CDR2 SQIVND (reference sequence). V was pared by 4 bases and J by 5 bases, with 10 bases between. The DNA of the CDR3 is TGTGCCAGTAGTACGGGACGTGAAGATACGCAGTATTTT. It yields the protein CASSTGREDTQYF. The full variable domain, completed using reference TRBV19 and TRBJ2-3, is DGGITQSPKYLFRKEGQNVTLSCEQNLNHDAMYWYRQDPGQGLRLIYYSQIVNDFQKGDIAEGYSVSREKKESFPLTVTSAQKNPTAFYLCASSTGREDTQYFGPGTRLTVL.

Here the CDR3 DNA reads TGTGCCAGCTCACCACCGGAGAAGGGTCGAAACACCATATATTTT. Protein product: CASSPPEKGRNTIYF. The rearrangement uses TRBV18 and TRBJ1-3; no clear D. V was trimmed by 0 bases and J by 5 bases, leaving 11 bases between them. CDR1 and CDR2 (germline): KGHSH, LQKENI. The length of the CDR3 is 15 residues.

This clone was recorded once. The chain recombines TRBV5-4 with TRBJ1-1; a weak D match, TRBD1 (5 bases). V was cut by 6 bases and J by 4 bases, with 16 bases left in between. The CDR3 covers 14 residues. Germline V gene sequence: CDR1 SGHNT, CDR2 YYREEE (reference sequence). CDR3 sequence (DNA): TGTGCCAGCACCTCACCTCCGGGGGGCACTGAAGCTTTCTTT. Its translation is CASTSPPGGTEAFF.

This clone has just one count. The chain links TRBV6-5 to TRBJ2-3; a weak D match, TRBD1 (6 bases). The CDR3 loop spans 14 amino acids. The V gene's germline CDR1 is MNHEY and CDR2 SVGAGI. V was pared by 5 bases and J by 2 bases, with 11 bases between. CDR3 amino acids: CASSPTGNTDTQYF. CDR3 bases: TGTGCCAGCAGTCCCACAGGGAACACAGATACGCAGTATTTT.

The chain has TRBV6-6 and TRBJ1-6; D may be TRBD1 (5 bases). Germline CDR1 is MNHNY and CDR2 is SVGAGI (reference sequence). The length of the CDR3 is 15 residues. With 5 bases removed from V and 10 bases from J, the gap between germline ends came to 18 bases. CDR3 bases: TGTGCCAGCAGTAAACGGACACGAGTAGACTCACCCCTCCACTTT. Protein: CASSKRTRVDSPLHF.

The chain combines TRBV6-5 with TRBJ2-3, with D tentatively TRBD2 (5 bases). Trimming removed 7 bases at V and 2 bases at J, with 16 bases between. This CDR3 comprises 15 residues. Germline V gene sequence: CDR1 MNHEY, CDR2 SVGAGI. The CDR3 DNA follows: TGTGCCAGCATGAAACGCGTAGCGATCACAGATACGCAGTATTTT. Amino acids: CASMKRVAITDTQYF.

V usage is TRBV4-1 and J usage is TRBJ2-5; unclear D gene. In germline, CDR1 is MGHRA, CDR2 YSYEKL. The CDR3 runs to 15 residues. V lost 3 bases to trimming and J lost 3 bases, with 14 bases between them. CDR3 amino acids: CASSHGSVQKETQYF. The CDR3 coding sequence is TGCGCCAGCAGCCACGGAAGCGTCCAAAAAGAGACCCAGTACTTC.

V and J are TRBV11-3 and TRBJ1-2, with D uncertain. Germline assignment: CDR1 SGHNT and CDR2 YENEEA. The V gene lost 0 bases and the J gene lost 5 bases, with 4 bases spanning the gap. The CDR3 sequence is 12 residues long. The CDR3 DNA follows: TGTGCCAGCAGCTTAGATCAATATGGCTACACCTTC. This translates into CASSLDQYGYTF.

The rearrangement uses TRBV19 and TRBJ2-1; D is uncertain. CDR1 LNHDA and CDR2 SQIVND come from the germline V gene (reference sequence). The V and J ends lost 0 bases and 7 bases respectively, with 10 bases between them. This CDR3 is built from 14 residues. CDR3: CASSIESGSNEQFF. The CDR3 nucleotides are TGTGCCAGTAGTATAGAATCTGGCTCGAATGAGCAGTTCTTC.